The T cell receptor beta chain described here comes from a study of T-cell reconstitution after alpha-beta-depleted transplantation in children. This clonotype was seen repeatedly, ten times or more. Its cognate antigen is unknown. General study findings and limits: Reportedly, only several hundred clones from non-depleted graft cells drove alpha-beta T-cell counts at about two months. Surviving recipient T cells and thymic progenitors produced the high day-60 TCRbeta diversity seen in some patients. After one year, T-cell counts and TCRbeta diversity mostly came from new T cells.

Preparation of the TCRbeta library was carried out with unique molecular identifiers. TCRdb re-derived calls from the PCR reads in MiXCR, one entry per CDR3 protein. This repertoire shows more than 85,000 distinct CDR3 sequences, 6% to 9% found once; its top ten account for 15% to 20%. The CDR3 contains 16 residues. Between the trimmed V and J ends, which lost 1 base and 3 bases, there was a span of 12 bases. The germline CDR1 and CDR2 sequences are LGHNA and YSLEER. The TCR was taken from a boy younger than 10 with acute lymphoblastic leukemia, due to receive a stem cell transplant. V gene TRBV4-3 combines with J gene TRBJ1-4, with D maybe TRBD1 (5 bases). The sequencing used PBMCs, collected before TCRalphabeta/CD19-depleted stem cell transplant. CDR3 DNA sequence: TGCGCCAGCAGCCAAGTGGGGACCGGCTCTAATGAAAAACTGTTTTTT. Residues: CASSQVGTGSNEKLFF.